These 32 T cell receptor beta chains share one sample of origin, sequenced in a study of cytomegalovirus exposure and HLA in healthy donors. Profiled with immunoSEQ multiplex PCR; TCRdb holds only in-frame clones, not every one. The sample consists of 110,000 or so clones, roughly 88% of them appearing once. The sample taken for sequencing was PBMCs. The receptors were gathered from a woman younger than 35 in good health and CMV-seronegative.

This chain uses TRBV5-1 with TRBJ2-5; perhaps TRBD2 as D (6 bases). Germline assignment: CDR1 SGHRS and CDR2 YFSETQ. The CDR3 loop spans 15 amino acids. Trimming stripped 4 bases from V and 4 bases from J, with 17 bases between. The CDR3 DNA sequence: TGCGCCAGCAGCCCACTCGGAGGGCGGGGAGAGACCCAGTACTTC. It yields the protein CASSPLGGRGETQYF. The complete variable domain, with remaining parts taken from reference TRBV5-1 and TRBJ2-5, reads KAGVTQTPRYLIKTRGQQVTLSCSPISGHRSVSWYQQTPGQGLQFLFEYFSETQRNKGNFPGRFSGRQFSNSRSEMNVSTLELGDSALYLCASSPLGGRGETQYFGPGTRLLVL.

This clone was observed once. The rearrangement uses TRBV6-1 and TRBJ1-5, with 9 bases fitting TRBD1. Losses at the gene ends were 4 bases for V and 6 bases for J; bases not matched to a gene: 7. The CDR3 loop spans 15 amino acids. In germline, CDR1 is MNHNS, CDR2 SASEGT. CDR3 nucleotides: TGTGCCAGCAGTGCCGGACAGGGGTTGCCTCAGCCCCAGCATTTT. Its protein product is CASSAGQGLPQPQHF.

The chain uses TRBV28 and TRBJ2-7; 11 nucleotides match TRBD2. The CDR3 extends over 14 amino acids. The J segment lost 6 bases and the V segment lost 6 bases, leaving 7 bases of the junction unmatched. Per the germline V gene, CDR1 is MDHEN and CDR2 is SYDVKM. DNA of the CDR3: TGTGCCAGCAGGGCGGGACTAGCGGCTCTCGAGCAGTACTTC. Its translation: CASRAGLAALEQYF.

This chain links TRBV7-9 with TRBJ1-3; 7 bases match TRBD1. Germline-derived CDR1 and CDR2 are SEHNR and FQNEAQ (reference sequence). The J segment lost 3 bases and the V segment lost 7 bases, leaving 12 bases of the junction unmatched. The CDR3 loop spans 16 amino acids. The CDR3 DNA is TGTGCCAGCAACCCCCTATCAGGGGGGAGTGGAAACACCATATATTTT. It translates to CASNPLSGGSGNTIYF.

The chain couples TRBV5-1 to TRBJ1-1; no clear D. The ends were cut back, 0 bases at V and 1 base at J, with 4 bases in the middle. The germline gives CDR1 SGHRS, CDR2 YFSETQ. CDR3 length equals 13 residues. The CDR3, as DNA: TGCGCCAGCAGCTTGGCAGGGAACACTGAAGCTTTCTTT. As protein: CASSLAGNTEAFF.

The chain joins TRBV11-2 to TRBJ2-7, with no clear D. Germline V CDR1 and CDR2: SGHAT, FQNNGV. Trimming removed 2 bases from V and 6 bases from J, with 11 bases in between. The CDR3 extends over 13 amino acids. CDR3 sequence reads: CASSLSSVSEQYF. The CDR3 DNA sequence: TGTGCCAGCAGCTTATCGTCGGTGAGCGAGCAGTACTTC. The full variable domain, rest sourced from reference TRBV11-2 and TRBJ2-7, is EAGVAQSPRYKIIEKRQSVAFWCNPISGHATLYWYQQILGQGPKLLIQFQNNGVVDDSQLPKDRFSAERLKGVDSTLKIQPAKLEDSAVYLCASSLSSVSEQYFGPGTRLTVT.

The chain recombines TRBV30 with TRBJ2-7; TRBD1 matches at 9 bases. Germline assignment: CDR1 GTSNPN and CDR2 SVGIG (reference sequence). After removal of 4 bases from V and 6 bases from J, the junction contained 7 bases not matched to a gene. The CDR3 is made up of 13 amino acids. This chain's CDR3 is CAWIWTGVCEQYF. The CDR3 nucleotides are TGTGCCTGGATTTGGACAGGGGTGTGCGAGCAGTACTTC.

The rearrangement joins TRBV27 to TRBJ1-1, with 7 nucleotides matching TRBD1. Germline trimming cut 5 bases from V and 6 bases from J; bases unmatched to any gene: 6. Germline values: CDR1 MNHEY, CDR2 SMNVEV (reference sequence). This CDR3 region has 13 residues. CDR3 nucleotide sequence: TGTGCCAGCAGTCAAAGACAGGGCGCTGAAGCTTTCTTT. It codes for CASSQRQGAEAFF.

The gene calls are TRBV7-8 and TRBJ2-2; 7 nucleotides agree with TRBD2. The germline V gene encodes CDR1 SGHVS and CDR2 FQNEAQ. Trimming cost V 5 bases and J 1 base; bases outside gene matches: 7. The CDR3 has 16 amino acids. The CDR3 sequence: CASSPPQRENTGELFF. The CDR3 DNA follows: TGTGCCAGCAGCCCCCCCCAGCGGGAGAACACCGGGGAGCTGTTTTTT.

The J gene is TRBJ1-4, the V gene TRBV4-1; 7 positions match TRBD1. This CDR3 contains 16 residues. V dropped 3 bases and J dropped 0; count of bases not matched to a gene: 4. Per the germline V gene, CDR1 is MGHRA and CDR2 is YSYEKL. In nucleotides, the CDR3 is TGCGCCAGCAGCCACCGGGACAGCGCAACTAATGAAAAACTGTTTTTT. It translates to CASSHRDSATNEKLFF.

CDR3 residues: CASSQRLAGGQDTQYF. In DNA form, the CDR3 reads TGTGCCAGCAGCCAAAGACTAGCGGGGGGCCAAGATACGCAGTATTTT. The chain joins TRBV7-3 to TRBJ2-3; the match to TRBD2 covers 13 bases. The CDR3 runs 16 residues. J was trimmed by 5 bases and V by 5 bases; bases with no gene match: 7. Germline V CDR1 and CDR2: SGHTA, FQGTGA.

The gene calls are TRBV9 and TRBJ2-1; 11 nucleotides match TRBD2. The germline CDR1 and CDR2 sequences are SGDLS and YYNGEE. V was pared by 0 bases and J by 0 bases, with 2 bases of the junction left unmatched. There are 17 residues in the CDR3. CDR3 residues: CASSVDTSGSSYNEQFF. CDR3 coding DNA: TGTGCCAGCAGCGTAGATACTAGCGGGAGCTCCTACAATGAGCAGTTCTTC.

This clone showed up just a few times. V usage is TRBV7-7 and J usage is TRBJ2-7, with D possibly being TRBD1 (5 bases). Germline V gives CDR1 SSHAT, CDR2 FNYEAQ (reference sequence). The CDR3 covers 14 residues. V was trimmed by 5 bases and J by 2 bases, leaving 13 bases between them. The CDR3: CASSQSPTAYEQYF. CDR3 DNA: TGTGCCAGCAGCCAATCCCCGACAGCCTACGAGCAGTACTTC.

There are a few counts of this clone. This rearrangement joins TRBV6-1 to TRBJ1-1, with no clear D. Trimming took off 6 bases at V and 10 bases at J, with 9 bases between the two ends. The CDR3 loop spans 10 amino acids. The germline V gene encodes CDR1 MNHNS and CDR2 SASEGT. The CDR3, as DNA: TGTGCCAGCAGCGACAACGGAGCTTTCTTT. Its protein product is CASSDNGAFF.

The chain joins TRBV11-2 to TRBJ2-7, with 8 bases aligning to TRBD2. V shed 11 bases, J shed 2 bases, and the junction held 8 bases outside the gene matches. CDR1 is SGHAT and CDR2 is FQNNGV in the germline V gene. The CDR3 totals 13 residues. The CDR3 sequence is CASQRGPTYEQYF. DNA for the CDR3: TGTGCCTCCCAGCGGGGGCCGACCTACGAGCAGTACTTC. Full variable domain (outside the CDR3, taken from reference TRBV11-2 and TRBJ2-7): EAGVAQSPRYKIIEKRQSVAFWCNPISGHATLYWYQQILGQGPKLLIQFQNNGVVDDSQLPKDRFSAERLKGVDSTLKIQPAKLEDSAVYLCASQRGPTYEQYFGPGTRLTVT.

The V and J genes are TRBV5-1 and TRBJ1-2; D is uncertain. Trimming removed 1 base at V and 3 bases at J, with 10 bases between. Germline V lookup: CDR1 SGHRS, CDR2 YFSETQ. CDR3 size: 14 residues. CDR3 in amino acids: CASSLTAGDYGYTF. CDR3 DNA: TGCGCCAGCAGCTTGACGGCGGGTGACTATGGCTACACCTTC.

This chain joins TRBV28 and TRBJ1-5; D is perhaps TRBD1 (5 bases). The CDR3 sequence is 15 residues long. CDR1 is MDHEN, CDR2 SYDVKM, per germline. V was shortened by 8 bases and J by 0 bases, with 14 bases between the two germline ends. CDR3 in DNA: TGTGCCAGCCTTCTAGCGGGGCGTAGCAATCAGCCCCAGCATTTT. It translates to CASLLAGRSNQPQHF.

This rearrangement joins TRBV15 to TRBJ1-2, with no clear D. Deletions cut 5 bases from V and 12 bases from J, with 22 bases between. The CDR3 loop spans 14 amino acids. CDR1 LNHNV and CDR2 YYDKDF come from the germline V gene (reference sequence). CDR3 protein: CATSPRRGMRIDTF. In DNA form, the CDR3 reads TGTGCCACCAGCCCTCGGAGAGGGATGCGGATAGACACCTTC.

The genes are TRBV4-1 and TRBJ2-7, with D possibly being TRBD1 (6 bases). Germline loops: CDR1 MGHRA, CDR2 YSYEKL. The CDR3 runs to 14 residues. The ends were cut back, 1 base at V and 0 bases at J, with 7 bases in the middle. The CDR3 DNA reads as TGCGCCAGCAGCCAAGGGACAGCCTCCTACGAGCAGTACTTC. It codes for CASSQGTASYEQYF.

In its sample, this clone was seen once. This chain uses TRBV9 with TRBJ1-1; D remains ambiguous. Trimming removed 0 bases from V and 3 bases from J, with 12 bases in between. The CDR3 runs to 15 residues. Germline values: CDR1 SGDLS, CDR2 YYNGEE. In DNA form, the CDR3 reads TGTGCCAGCAGCGTAGGGGGAGGGATTGACACTGAAGCTTTCTTT. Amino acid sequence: CASSVGGGIDTEAFF.

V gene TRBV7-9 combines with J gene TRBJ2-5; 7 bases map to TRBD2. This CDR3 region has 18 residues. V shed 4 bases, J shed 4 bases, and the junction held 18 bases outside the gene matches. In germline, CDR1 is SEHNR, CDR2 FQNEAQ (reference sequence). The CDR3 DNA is TGTGCCAGCAGCTCCCCCCAATCGGGGGGAGAGGGAGGAGAGACCCAGTACTTC. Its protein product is CASSSPQSGGEGGETQYF.

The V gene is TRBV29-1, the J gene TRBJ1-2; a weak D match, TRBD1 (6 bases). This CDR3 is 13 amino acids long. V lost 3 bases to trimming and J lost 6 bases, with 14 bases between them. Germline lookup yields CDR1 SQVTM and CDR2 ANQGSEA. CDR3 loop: CSVEHRVEDGYTF. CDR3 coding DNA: TGCAGCGTTGAGCACAGGGTCGAGGATGGCTACACCTTC.

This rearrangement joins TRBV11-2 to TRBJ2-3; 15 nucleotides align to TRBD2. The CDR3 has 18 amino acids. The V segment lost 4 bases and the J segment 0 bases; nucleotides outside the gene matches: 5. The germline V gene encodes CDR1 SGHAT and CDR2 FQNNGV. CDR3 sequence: CASSWGLAGGTSTDTQYF. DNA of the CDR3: TGTGCCAGCAGCTGGGGACTAGCGGGGGGAACTAGCACAGATACGCAGTATTTT.

The CDR3 is CASSGQSSSYEQYF. The DNA of the CDR3 is TGCGCCAGCAGCGGACAATCATCTTCCTACGAGCAGTACTTC. The gene calls are TRBV5-1 and TRBJ2-7; D perhaps matches TRBD1 (5 bases). CDR3 length: 14 amino acids. Germline assignment: CDR1 SGHRS and CDR2 YFSETQ. Between the trimmed V and J ends, which lost 4 bases and 1 base, there was a span of 12 bases.

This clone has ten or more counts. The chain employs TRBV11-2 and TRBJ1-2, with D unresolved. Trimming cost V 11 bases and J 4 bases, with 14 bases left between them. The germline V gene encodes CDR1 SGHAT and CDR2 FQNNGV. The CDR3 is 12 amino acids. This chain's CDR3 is CAAGERRYGYTF. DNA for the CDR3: TGTGCCGCGGGTGAGCGGCGCTATGGCTACACCTTC.

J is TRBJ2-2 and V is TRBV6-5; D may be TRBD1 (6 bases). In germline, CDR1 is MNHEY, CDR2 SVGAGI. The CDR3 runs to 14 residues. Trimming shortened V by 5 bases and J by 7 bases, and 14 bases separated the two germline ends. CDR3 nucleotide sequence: TGTGCCAGCAGTGTTACAGGGCGTTACGGGGAGCTGTTTTTT. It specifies CASSVTGRYGELFF.

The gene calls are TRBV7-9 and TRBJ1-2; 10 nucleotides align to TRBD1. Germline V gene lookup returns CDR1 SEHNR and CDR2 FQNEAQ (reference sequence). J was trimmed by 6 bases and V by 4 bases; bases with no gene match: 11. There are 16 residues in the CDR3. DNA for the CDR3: TGTGCCAGCAGCTCTTCCGATACGACAGGGGGCAATGGCTACACCTTC. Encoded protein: CASSSSDTTGGNGYTF.

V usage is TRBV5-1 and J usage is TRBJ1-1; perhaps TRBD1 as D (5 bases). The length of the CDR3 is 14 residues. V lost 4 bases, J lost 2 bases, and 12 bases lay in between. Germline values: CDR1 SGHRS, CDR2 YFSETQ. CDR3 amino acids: CASSPEGRNTEAFF. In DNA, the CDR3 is TGCGCCAGCAGCCCGGAGGGGCGAAACACTGAAGCTTTCTTT.

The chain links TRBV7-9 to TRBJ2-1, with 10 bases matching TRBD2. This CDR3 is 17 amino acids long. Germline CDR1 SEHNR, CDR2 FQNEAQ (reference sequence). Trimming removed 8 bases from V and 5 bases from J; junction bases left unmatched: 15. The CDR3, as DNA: TGTGCCAGCGCAGAACCCCATAGCGGGGGGCCGGACAATGAGCAGTTCTTC. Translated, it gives CASAEPHSGGPDNEQFF. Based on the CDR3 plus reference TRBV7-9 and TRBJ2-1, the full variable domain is DTGVSQNPRHKITKRGQNVTFRCDPISEHNRLYWYRQTLGQGPEFLTYFQNEAQLEKSRLLSDRFSAERPKGSFSTLEIQRTEQGDSAMYLCASAEPHSGGPDNEQFFGPGTRLTVL.

CDR3 bases: TGTGCCAGCAGCTGGGGACAGGGGGTGGATTCACCCCTCCACTTT. Its protein is CASSWGQGVDSPLHF. This chain links TRBV5-6 with TRBJ1-6; TRBD1 matches 11 bases. Germline values: CDR1 SGHDT, CDR2 YYEEEE. This CDR3 has 15 amino acids. V shed 3 bases and J 8 bases; nucleotides not matched to a gene: 4.

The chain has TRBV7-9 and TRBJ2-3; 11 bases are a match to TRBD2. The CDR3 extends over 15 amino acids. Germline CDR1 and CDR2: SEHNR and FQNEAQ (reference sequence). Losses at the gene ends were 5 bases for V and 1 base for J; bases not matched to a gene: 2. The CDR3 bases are TGTGCCAGCAGCCAGGGACTAGCGGGCACAGATACGCAGTATTTT. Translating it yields CASSQGLAGTDTQYF.

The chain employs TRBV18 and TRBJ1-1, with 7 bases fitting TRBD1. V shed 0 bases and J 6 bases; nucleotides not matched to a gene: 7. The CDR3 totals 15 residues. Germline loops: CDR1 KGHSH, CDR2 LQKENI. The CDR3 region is CASSPPDDRVSEAFF. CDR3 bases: TGTGCCAGCTCACCACCTGATGACAGGGTGTCTGAAGCTTTCTTT.